This T cell receptor (beta chain) was found in a study of blood T cells in healthy people across ages. Notes on the study in general: Unsorted PBMC material precluded a definitive naive versus antigen-experienced comparison. Greater diversity and more naive CD4+ cells were seen in long-lived donors than in aged donors.

Of note for this clonotype: Its antigen is still unknown.

This CDR3 contains 13 residues. V lost 2 bases and J 8 bases, leaving 12 bases between the germline ends. Germline assignment: CDR1 LNHNV and CDR2 YYDKDF (reference sequence). A sample-barcoded 5' primer and a J-beta primer mix were used in a second PCR of roughly 6 to 11 cycles. TCRdb ran MiXCR on the 5' RACE reads and lists one entry per CDR3 protein. The sample has approximately 1,700,000 distinct CDR3 sequences; 30% to 40% are singletons. Sequencing used blood. The TCR comes from a human donor in good health. The chain recombines TRBV15 with TRBJ1-2; D is perhaps TRBD1 (6 bases). CDR3 nucleotides: TGTGCCACCAGCAGACAGGGGACGGGAGGCTACACCTTC. Amino acids: CATSRQGTGGYTF.